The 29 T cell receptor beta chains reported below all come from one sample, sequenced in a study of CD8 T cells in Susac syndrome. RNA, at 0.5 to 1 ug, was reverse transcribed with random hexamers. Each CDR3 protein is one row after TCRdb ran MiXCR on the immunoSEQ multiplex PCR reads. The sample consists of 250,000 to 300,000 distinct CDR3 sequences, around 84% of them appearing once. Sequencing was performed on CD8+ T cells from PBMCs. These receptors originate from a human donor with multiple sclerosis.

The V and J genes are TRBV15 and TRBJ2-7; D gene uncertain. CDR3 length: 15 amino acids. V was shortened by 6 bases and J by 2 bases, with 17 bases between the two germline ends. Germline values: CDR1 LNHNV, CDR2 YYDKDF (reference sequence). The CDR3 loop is CATSPSRYGTYEQYF. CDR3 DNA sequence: TGTGCCACCAGTCCGTCTCGATATGGGACCTACGAGCAGTACTTC.

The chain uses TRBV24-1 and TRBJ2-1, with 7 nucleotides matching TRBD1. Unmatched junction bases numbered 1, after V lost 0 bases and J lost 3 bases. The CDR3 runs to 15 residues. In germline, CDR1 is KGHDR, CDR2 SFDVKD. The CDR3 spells CATSDLRDSYNEQFF. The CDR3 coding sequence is TGTGCCACCAGTGATTTGCGGGACAGCTACAATGAGCAGTTCTTC.

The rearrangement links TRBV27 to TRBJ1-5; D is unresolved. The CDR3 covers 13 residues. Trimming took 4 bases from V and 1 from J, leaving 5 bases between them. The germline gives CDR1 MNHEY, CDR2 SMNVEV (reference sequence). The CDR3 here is CASSWFSNQPQHF. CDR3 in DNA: TGTGCCAGCAGTTGGTTCAGCAATCAGCCCCAGCATTTT.

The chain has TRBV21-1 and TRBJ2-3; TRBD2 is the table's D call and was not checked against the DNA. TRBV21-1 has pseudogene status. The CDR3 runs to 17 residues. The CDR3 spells CASSKRPWREDPDTQYF. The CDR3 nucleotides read TGTGCCAGCAGCAAAAGGCCTTGGCGGGAGGACCCAGATACGCAGTATTTT.

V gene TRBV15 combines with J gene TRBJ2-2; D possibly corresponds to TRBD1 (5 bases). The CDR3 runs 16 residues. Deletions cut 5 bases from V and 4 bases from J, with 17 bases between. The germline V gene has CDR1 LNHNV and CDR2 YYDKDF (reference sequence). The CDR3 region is CATSDLWQGGTGELFF. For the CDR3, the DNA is TGTGCCACCAGCGACCTATGGCAGGGCGGCACCGGGGAGCTGTTTTTT. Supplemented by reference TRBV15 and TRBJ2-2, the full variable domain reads DAMVIQNPRYQVTQFGKPVTLSCSQTLNHNVMYWYQQKSSQAPKLLFHYYDKDFNNEADTPDNFQSRRPNTSFCFLDIRSPGLGDTAMYLCATSDLWQGGTGELFFGEGSRLTVL.

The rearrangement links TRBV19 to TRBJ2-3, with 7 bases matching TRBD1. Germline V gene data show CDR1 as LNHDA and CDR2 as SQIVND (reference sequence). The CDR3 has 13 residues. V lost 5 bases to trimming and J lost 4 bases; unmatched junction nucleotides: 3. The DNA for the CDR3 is TGTGCCAGTAGTCCCGGGACAGCAGATACGCAGTATTTT. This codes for CASSPGTADTQYF.

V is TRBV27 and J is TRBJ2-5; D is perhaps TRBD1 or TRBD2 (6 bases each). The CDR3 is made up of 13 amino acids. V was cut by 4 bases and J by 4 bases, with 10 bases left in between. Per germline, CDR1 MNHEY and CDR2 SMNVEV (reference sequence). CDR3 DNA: TGTGCCAGCAGTTCTCGGGGGCTAGAGACCCAGTACTTC. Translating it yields CASSSRGLETQYF.

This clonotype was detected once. CDR3 bases: TGTGCCAGCAGTACCTCTCCTGGGAACTCCCAGTACTTC. Protein product: CASSTSPGNSQYF. The J gene is TRBJ2-5, the V gene TRBV12-3 or TRBV12-4; no firm D call. The V gene lost 5 bases and the J gene lost 9 bases, with 16 bases spanning the gap. CDR3 size: 13 residues.

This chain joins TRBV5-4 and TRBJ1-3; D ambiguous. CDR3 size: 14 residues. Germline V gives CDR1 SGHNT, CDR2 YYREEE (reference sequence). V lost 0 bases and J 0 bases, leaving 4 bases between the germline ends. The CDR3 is CASSLDASGNTIYF. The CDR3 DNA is TGTGCCAGCAGCTTGGATGCCTCTGGAAACACCATATATTTT.

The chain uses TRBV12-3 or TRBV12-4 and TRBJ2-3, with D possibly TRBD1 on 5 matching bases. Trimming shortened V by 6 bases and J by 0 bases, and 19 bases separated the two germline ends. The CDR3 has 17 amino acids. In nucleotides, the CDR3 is TGTGCCAGCAGATACCTTACAGGATCCCCTAGCACAGATACGCAGTATTTT. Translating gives CASRYLTGSPSTDTQYF.

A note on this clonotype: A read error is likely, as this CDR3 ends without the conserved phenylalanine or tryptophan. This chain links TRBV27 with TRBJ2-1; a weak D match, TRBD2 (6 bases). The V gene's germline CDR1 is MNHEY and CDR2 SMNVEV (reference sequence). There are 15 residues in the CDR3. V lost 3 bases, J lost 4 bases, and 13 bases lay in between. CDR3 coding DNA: TGTGCCAGCAGTTTTCCGGGACTGGATTACAATGAGCAGTTCCTC. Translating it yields CASSFPGLDYNEQFL.

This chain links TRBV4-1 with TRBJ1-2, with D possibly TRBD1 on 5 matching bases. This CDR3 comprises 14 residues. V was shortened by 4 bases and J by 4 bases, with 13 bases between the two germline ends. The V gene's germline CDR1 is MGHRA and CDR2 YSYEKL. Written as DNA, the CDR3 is TGCGCCAGCAGCCCCATCGGGACGGCCTATGGCTACACCTTC. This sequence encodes CASSPIGTAYGYTF.

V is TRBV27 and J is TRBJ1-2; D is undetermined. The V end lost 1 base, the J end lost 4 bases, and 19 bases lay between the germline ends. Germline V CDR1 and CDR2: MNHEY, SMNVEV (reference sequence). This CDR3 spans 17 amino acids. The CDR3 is CASSLFKAKMGFYGYTF. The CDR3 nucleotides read TGTGCCAGCAGTTTATTTAAGGCCAAGATGGGTTTCTATGGCTACACCTTC.

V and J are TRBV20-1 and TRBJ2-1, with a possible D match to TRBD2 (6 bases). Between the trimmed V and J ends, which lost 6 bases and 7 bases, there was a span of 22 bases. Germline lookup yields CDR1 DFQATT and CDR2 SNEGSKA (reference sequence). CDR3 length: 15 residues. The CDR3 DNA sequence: TGCAGTGCCAGGAACCTTAGGGACTCCACAAATGAGCAGTTCTTC. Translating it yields CSARNLRDSTNEQFF.

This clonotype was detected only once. The CDR3 region is CASSPTSGRNEQYF. CDR3 coding DNA: TGTGCCAGCAGCCCGACTAGCGGGAGAAACGAGCAGTACTTC. V and J are TRBV9 and TRBJ2-7, with TRBD2 identical over 12 bases. The CDR3 sequence is 14 residues long. The V and J ends lost 4 bases and 5 bases, in that order; junction bases with no gene match: 4. From germline, CDR1 is SGDLS and CDR2 YYNGEE.

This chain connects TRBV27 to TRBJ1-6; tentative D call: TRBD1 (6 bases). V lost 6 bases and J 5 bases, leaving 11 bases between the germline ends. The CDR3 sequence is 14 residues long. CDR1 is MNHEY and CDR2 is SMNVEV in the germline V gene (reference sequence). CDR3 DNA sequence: TGTGCCAGCAGGACAGGTCGCGATAATTCACCCCTCCACTTT. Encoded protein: CASRTGRDNSPLHF.

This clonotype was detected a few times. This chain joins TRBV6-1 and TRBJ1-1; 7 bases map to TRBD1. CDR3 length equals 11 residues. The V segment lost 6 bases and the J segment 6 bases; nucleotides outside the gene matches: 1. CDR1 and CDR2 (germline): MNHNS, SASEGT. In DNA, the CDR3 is TGTGCCAGCAGCGACAGGGCTGAAGCTTTCTTT. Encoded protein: CASSDRAEAFF.

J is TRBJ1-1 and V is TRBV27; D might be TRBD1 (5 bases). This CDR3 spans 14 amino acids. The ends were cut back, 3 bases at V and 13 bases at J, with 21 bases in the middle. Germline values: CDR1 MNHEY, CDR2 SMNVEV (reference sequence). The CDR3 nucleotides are TGTGCCAGCAGTTTTGGTTTCGAGGGCAGGGATGTTTTCTTT. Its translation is CASSFGFEGRDVFF.

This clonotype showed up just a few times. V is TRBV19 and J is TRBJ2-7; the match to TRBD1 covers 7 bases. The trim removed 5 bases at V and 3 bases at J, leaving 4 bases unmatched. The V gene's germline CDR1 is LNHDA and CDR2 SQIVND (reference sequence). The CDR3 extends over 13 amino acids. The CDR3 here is CASSGTEGYEQYF. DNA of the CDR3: TGTGCCAGTAGTGGGACAGAAGGCTACGAGCAGTACTTC.

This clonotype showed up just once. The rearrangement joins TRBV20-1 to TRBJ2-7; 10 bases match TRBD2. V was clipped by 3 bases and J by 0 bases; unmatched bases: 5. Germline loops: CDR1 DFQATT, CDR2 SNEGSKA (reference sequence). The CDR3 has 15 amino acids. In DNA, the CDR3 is TGCAGTGCTAGGAAACTAGCGGGGAGCTCCTACGAGCAGTACTTC. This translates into CSARKLAGSSYEQYF.

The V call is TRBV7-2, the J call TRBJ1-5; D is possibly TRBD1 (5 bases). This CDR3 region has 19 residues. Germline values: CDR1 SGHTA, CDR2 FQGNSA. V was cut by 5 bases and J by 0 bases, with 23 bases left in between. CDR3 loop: CASSLNLRTGAYSNQPQHF. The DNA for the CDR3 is TGTGCCAGCAGCCTAAACCTTCGAACAGGCGCTTATAGCAATCAGCCCCAGCATTTT.

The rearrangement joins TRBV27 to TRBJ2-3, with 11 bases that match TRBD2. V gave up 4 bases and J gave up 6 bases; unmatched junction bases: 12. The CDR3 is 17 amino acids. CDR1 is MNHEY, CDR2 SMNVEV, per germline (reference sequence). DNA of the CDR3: TGTGCCAGCAGTTGGTTAGGGACTAGCGGTTTGGGGGATACGCAGTATTTT. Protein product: CASSWLGTSGLGDTQYF.

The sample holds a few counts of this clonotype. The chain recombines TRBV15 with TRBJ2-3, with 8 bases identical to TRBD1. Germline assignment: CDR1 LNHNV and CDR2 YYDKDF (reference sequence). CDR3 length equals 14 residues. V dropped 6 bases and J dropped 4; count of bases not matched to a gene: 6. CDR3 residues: CATSGPGGADTQYF. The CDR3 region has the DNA TGTGCCACCAGTGGACCAGGGGGCGCAGATACGCAGTATTTT.

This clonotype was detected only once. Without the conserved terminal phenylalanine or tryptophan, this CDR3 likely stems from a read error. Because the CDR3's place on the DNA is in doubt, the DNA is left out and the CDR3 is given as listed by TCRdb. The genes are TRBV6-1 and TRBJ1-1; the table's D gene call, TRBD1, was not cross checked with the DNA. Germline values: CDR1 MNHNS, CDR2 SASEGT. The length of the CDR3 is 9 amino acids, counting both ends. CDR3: CASSEKGTV.

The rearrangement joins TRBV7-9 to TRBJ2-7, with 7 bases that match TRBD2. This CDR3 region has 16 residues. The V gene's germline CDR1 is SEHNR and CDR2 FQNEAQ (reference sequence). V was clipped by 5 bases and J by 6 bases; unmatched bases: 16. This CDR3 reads CASSGPGTGGVREQYF. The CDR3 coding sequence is TGTGCCAGCAGCGGACCCGGGACGGGAGGTGTACGCGAGCAGTACTTC. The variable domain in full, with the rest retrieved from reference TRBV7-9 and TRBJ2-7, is DTGVSQNPRHKITKRGQNVTFRCDPISEHNRLYWYRQTLGQGPEFLTYFQNEAQLEKSRLLSDRFSAERPKGSFSTLEIQRTEQGDSAMYLCASSGPGTGGVREQYFGPGTRLTVT.

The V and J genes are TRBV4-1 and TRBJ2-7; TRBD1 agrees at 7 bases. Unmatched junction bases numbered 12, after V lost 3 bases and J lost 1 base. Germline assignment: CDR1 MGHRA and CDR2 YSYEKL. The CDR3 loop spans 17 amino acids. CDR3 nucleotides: TGCGCCAGCAGCCATCGACAGGGCGCAGTTAGGTCCTACGAGCAGTACTTC. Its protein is CASSHRQGAVRSYEQYF.

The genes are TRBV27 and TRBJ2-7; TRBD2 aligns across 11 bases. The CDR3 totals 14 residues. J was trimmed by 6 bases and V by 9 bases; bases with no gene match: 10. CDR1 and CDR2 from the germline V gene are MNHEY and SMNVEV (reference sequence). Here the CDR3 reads CASTSGSSRSEQYF. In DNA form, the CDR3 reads TGTGCCAGTACTAGCGGGAGCTCCCGTAGCGAGCAGTACTTC.

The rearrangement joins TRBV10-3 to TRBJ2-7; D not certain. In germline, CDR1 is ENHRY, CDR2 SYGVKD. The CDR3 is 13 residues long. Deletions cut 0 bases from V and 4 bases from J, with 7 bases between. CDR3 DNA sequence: TGTGCCATCAGTGAGTCTTTAGTTTACGAGCAGTACTTC. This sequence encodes CAISESLVYEQYF.

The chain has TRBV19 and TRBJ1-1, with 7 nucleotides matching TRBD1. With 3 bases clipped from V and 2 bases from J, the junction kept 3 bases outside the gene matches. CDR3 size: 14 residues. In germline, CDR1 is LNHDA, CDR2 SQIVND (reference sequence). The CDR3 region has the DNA TGTGCCAGTAGTATCCGGGACAGAAACACTGAAGCTTTCTTT. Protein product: CASSIRDRNTEAFF.